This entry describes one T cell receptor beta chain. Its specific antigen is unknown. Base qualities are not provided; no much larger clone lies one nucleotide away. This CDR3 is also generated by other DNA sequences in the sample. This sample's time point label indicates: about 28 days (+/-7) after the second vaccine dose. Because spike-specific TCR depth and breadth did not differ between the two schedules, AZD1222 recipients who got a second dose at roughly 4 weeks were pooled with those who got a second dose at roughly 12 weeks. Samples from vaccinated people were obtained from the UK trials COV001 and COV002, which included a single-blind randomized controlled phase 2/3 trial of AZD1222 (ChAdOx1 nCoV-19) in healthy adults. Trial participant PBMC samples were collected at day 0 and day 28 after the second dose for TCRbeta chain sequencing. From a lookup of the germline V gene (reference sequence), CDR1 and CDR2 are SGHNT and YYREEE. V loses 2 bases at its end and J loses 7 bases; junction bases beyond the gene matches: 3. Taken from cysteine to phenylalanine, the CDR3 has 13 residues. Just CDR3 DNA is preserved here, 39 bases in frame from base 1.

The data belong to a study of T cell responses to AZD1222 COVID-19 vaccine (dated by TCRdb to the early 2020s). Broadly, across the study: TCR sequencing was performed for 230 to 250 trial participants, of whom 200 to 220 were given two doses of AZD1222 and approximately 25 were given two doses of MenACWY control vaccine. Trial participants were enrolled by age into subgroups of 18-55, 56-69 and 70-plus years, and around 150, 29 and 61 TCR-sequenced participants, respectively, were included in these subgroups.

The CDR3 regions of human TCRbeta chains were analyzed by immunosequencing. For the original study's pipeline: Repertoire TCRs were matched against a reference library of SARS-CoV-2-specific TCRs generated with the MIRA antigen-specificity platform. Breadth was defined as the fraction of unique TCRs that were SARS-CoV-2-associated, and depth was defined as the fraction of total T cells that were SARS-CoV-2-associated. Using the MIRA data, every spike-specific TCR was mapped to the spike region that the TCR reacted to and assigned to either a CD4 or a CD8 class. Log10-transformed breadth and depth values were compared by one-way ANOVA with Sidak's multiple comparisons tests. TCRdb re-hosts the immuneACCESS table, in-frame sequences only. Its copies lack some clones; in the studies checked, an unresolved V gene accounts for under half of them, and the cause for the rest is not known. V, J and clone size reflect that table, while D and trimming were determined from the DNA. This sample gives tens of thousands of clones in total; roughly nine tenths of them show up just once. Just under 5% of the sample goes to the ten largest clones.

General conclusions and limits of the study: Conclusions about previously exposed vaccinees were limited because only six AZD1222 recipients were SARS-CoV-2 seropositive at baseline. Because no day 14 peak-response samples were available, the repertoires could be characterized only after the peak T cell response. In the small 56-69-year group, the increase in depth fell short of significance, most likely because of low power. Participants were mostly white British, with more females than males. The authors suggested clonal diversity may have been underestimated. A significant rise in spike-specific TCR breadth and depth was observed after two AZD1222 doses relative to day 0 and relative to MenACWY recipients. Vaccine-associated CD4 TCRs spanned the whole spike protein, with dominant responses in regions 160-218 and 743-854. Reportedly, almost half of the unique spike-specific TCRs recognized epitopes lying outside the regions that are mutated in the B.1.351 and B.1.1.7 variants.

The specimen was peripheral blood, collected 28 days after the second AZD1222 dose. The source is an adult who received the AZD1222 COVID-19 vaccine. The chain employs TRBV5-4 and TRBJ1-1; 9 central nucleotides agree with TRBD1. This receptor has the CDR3 CASSFDRGGEAFF. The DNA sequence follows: TGTGCCAGCAGCTTTGACAGGGGGGGTGAAGCTTTCTTT.